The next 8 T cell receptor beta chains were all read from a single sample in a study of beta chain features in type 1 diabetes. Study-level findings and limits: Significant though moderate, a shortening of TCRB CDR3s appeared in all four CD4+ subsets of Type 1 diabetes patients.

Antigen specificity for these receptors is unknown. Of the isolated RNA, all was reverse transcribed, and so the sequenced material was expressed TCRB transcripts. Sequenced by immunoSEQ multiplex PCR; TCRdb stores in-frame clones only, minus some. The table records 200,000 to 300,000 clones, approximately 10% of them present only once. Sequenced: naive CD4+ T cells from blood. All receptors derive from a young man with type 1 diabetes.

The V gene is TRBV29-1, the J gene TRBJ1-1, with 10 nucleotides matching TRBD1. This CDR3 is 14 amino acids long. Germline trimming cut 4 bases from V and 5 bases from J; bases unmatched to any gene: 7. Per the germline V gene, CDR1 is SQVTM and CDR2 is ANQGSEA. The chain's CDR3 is CSVAPWTGGTEAFF. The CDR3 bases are TGCAGCGTTGCCCCCTGGACAGGGGGAACTGAAGCTTTCTTT. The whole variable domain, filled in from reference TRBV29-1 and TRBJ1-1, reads SAVISQKPSRDICQRGTSLTIQCQVDSQVTMMFWYRQQPGQSLTLIATANQGSEATYESGFVIDKFPISRPNLTFSTLTVSNMSPEDSSIYLCSVAPWTGGTEAFFGQGTRLTVV.

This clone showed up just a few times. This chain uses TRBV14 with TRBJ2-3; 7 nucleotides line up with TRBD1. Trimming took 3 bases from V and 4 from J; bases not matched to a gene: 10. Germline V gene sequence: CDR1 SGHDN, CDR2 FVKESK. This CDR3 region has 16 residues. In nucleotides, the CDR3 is TGTGCCAGCAGCCACAACGAAAGGGGGCTAGCAGATACGCAGTATTTT. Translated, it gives CASSHNERGLADTQYF.

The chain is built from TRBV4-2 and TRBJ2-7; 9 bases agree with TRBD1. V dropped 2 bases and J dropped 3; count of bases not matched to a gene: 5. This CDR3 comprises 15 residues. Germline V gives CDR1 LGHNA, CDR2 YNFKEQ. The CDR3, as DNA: TGTGCCAGCAGCCAAACCCCGACAGGGGGCTACGAGCAGTACTTC. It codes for CASSQTPTGGYEQYF.

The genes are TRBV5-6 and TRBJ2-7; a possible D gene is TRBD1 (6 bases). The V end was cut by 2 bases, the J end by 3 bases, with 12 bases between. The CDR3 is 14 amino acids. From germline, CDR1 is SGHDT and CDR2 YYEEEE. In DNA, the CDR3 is TGTGCCAGCAGCTTACAACTGGACAGCTACGAGCAGTACTTC. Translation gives CASSLQLDSYEQYF.

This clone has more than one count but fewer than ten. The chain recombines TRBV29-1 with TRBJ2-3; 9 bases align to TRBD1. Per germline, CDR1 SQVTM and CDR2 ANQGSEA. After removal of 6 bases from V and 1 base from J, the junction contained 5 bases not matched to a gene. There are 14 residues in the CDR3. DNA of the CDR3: TGCAGCGTGAGAGGGACAGGGCGCACAGATACGCAGTATTTT. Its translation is CSVRGTGRTDTQYF.

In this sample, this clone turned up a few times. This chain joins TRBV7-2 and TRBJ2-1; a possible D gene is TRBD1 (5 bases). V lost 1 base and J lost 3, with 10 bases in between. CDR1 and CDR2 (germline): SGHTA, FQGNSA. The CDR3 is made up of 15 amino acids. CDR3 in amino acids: CASSLGPRDYNEQFF. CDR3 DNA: TGTGCCAGCAGCTTAGGTCCCAGGGACTACAATGAGCAGTTCTTC.

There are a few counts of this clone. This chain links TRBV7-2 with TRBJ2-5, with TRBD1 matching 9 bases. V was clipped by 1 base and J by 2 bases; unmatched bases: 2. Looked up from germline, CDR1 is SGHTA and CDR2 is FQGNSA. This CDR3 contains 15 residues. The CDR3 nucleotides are TGTGCCAGCAGCTTAGGGACAGGGGTTCAAGAGACCCAGTACTTC. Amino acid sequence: CASSLGTGVQETQYF.

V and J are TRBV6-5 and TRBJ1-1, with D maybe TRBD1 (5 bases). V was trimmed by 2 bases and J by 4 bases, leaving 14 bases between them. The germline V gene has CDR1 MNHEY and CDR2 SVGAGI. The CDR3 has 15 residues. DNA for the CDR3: TGTGCCAGCAGTTACGGCGGACACTCGAGCACTGAAGCTTTCTTT. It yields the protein CASSYGGHSSTEAFF.